These 8 T cell receptor beta chains came from one sample sequenced in a study of T cell responses to AZD1222 COVID-19 vaccine. The table came from immunoSEQ multiplex PCR; TCRdb's copy has only in-frame clones and leaves some out. The sample lists about 180,000 clones; around 90% were seen once. Sequenced here: peripheral blood, sampled on day 0 of AZD1222 vaccination. Every receptor here comes from an adult in good health.

CDR3 amino acids: CASSLLWGASGGDQPQHF. The CDR3, as DNA: TGTGCCAGCAGTCTTCTCTGGGGGGCGTCAGGAGGAGATCAGCCCCAGCATTTT. The V and J genes are TRBV28 and TRBJ1-5; maybe TRBD1 (6 bases). CDR3 length: 18 residues. Germline V gene sequence: CDR1 MDHEN, CDR2 SYDVKM. V was pared by 5 bases and J by 5 bases, with 25 bases between.

This chain uses TRBV28 with TRBJ2-1; no clear D. Per germline, CDR1 MDHEN and CDR2 SYDVKM. Between the trimmed V and J ends, which lost 6 bases and 4 bases, there was a span of 13 bases. The CDR3 consists of 14 residues. The CDR3 sequence: CASRNNVKYNEQFF. CDR3 coding DNA: TGTGCCAGCAGGAACAATGTAAAGTACAATGAGCAGTTCTTC. Drawing the rest from reference TRBV28 and TRBJ2-1, the complete variable domain is DVKVTQSSRYLVKRTGEKVFLECVQDMDHENMFWYRQDPGLGLRLIYFSYDVKMKEKGDIPEGYSVSREKKERFSLILESASTNQTSMYLCASRNNVKYNEQFFGPGTRLTVL.

The chain has TRBV4-3 and TRBJ1-2; no definite D call. Between the trimmed V and J ends, which lost 0 bases and 4 bases, there was a span of 9 bases. CDR1 is LGHNA and CDR2 is YSLEER in the germline V gene. This CDR3 contains 14 residues. CDR3 DNA sequence: TGCGCCAGCAGCCAAGAAGAGGGAGGCTATGGCTACACCTTC. Translating gives CASSQEEGGYGYTF.

J is TRBJ2-7 and V is TRBV27; 7 bases map to TRBD2. Trimming at V came to 5 bases and at J to 2 bases, leaving 6 bases not matched to a gene. CDR1 MNHEY and CDR2 SMNVEV come from the germline V gene (reference sequence). The CDR3 length is 14 residues. DNA for the CDR3: TGTGCCAGCAGTGTGGGACTACCAGCCTACGAGCAGTACTTC. This translates into CASSVGLPAYEQYF.

This chain uses TRBV6-2 or TRBV6-3 with TRBJ1-5, with a tentative D call TRBD1 (6 bases). The germline V gene has CDR1 MNHEY and CDR2 SVGEGT. This CDR3 is built from 15 residues. V was clipped by 3 bases and J by 5 bases, with 14 bases between them. CDR3 region: CASSYRVGGHQPQHF. The DNA of the CDR3 is TGTGCCAGCAGTTATCGGGTTGGGGGGCATCAGCCCCAGCATTTT.

V and J are TRBV11-3 and TRBJ1-1; no clear D gene. CDR1 is SGHNT and CDR2 is YENEEA in the germline V gene. CDR3 length: 13 residues. V dropped 1 base and J dropped 2 bases, with 5 bases sitting between them. CDR3 sequence (DNA): TGTGCCAGCAGCTTAGCCGGTAACACTGAAGCTTTCTTT. It yields the protein CASSLAGNTEAFF.

This chain joins TRBV4-2 and TRBJ2-5; TRBD2 aligns across 8 bases. V trimming: 1 base; J trimming: 13 bases; junction bases outside the gene matches: 11. In germline, CDR1 is LGHNA, CDR2 YNFKEQ. The CDR3 length is 14 residues. CDR3 in amino acids: CASSQVGEREPAYF. The CDR3 region has the DNA TGTGCCAGCAGCCAAGTTGGGGAGCGGGAGCCAGCGTACTTC.

This clone was detected once. V is TRBV5-6 and J is TRBJ1-2, with D maybe TRBD1 (5 bases). The ends were cut back, 3 bases at V and 4 bases at J, with 10 bases in the middle. CDR1 SGHDT and CDR2 YYEEEE come from the germline V gene. The CDR3 loop spans 13 amino acids. The CDR3 spells CASSSDRAYGYTF. CDR3 bases: TGTGCCAGCAGCTCCGACAGAGCCTATGGCTACACCTTC. Drawing the rest from reference TRBV5-6 and TRBJ1-2, the complete variable domain is DAGVTQSPTHLIKTRGQQVTLRCSPKSGHDTVSWYQQALGQGPQFIFQYYEEEERQRGNFPDRFSGHQFPNYSSELNVNALLLGDSALYLCASSSDRAYGYTFGSGTRLTVV.